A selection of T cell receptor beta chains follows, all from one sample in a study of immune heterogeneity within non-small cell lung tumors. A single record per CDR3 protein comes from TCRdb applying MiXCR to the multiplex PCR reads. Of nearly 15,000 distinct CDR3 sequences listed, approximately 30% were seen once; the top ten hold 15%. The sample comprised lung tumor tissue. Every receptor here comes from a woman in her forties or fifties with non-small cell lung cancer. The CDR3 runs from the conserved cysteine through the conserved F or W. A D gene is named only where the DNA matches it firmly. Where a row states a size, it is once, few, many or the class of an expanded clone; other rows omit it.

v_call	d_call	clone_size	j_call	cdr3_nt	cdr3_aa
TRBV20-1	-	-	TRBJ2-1	TGCAGTGCTACGGGACGCTACTCCTACAATGAGCAGTTCTTC	CSATGRYSYNEQFF
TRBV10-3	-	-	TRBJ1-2	TGTGCCATCACCGGAATGGGGTCTGAGGGCTACACCTTC	CAITGMGSEGYTF
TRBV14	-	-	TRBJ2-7	TGTGCCAGCAGCCAAAGGGCGGGACAGTCGACCTACGAGCAGTACTTC	CASSQRAGQSTYEQYF
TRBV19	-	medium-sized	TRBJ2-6	TGTGCCAGTAGTGAGGGAACCTCTGGGGCCAACGTCCTGACTTTC	CASSEGTSGANVLTF
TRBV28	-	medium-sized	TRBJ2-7	TGTGCCAGCAGTTATAACAGGGGGGGAAACGAGCAGTACTTC	CASSYNRGGNEQYF
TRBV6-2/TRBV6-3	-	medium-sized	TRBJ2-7	TGTGCCAGCAGAAGCTGGGGAGGATGGGCCTACGAGCAGTACTTC	CASRSWGGWAYEQYF
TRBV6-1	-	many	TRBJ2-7	TGTGCCAGCAGTTCCCGGGACTCCTCCTACGAGCAGTACTTC	CASSSRDSSYEQYF
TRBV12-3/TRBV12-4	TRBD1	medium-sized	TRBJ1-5	TGTGCCAGCAGTGGGGACAGGATTGATCAGCCCCAGCATTTT	CASSGDRIDQPQHF
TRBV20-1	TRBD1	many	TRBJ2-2	TGCAGTGCGAACCGACAGGGGGCGAGCACCGGGGAGCTGTTTTTT	CSANRQGASTGELFF
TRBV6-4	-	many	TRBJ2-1	TGTGCCAGCAGTAGGGAGGCTGTTTCCTACAATGAGCAGTTCTTC	CASSREAVSYNEQFF
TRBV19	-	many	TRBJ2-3	TGTGCCAGTAGTCCCCCCGGACCGCCGAGCACAGATACGCAGTATTTT	CASSPPGPPSTDTQYF
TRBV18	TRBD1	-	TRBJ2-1	TGTGCCAGCTCACCGACAGGGCCCAATGAGCAGTTCTTC	CASSPTGPNEQFF
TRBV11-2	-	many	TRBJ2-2	TGTGCCAGCAGCTCCATCAGCCTTCGACAGGAGAACACCGGGGAGCTGTTTTTT	CASSSISLRQENTGELFF
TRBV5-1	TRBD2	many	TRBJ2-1	TGCGCCAGCAGCCCGCCGACTAGCGGGAATTATGAGCAGTTCTTC	CASSPPTSGNYEQFF
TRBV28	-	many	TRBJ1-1	TGTGCCAGCGGACCCTACAGGGCCAACACTGAAGCTTTCTTT	CASGPYRANTEAFF
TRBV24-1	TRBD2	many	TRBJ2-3	TGTGCCACCAGTGACCCTAGCGGGGAGTCCACAATAGATACGCAGTATTTT	CATSDPSGESTIDTQYF
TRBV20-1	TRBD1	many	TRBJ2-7	TGCAGTGCTCAGACAGGGAGAGCCTACGAGCAGTACTTC	CSAQTGRAYEQYF
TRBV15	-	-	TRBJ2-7	TGTGCCACCAGCAGCTCCCGACAGTTTTTCTCCTACGAGCAGTACTTC	CATSSSRQFFSYEQYF
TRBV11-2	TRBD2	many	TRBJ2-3	TGTGCCAGCAGCTTGTCTCCCGGGACTAGCGGGGGCCTCCGCGATACGCAGTATTTT	CASSLSPGTSGGLRDTQYF
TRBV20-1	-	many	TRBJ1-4	TGCAGTGCCCACATGGGGGATGAAAAACTGTTTTTT	CSAHMGDEKLFF
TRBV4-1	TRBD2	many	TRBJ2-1	TGCGCCAGCAGCCAAGGGACTAGCGGGATTTTAGGTAATGAGCAGTTCTTC	CASSQGTSGILGNEQFF
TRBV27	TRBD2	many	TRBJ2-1	TGTGCCAGCAGTTATATCCGGGGGGTCTACAATGAGCAGTTCTTC	CASSYIRGVYNEQFF
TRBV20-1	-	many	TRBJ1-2	TGCAGTGCTAGAGATCAGGGAATCGGCTACACCTTC	CSARDQGIGYTF
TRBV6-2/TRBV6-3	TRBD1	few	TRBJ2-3	TGTGCCAGCAGTAAGGACAGGGTGATAGATACGCAGTATTTT	CASSKDRVIDTQYF
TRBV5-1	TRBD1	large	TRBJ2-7	TGCGCCAGCAGCTTGGGGTCGGGACAGAGCCACTACGAGCAGTACTTC	CASSLGSGQSHYEQYF
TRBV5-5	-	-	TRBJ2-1	TGTGCCAGCAGCGAGATCCCACTAGCCGCATCCTACAATGAGCAGTTCTTC	CASSEIPLAASYNEQFF
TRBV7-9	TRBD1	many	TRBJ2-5	TGTGCCAGCAAGGGGGCGGACAGGGGGCTCCAAGAGACCCAGTACTTC	CASKGADRGLQETQYF
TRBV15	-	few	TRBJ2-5	TGTGCCACCAGCAGACTCCGACCGGGACGGAGCCAAGGGACCCAGTACTTC	CATSRLRPGRSQGTQYF
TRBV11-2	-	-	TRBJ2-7	TGTGCCAGCAGCTTTGGCCCCTACGAGCAGTACTTC	CASSFGPYEQYF
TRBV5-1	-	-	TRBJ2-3	TGCGCCAGCAGCGACATTAAGAAGGGTACAGATACGCAGTATTTT	CASSDIKKGTDTQYF
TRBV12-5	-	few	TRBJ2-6	TGTGCTAGTGGTTTGGAAGGGGGCGGGGCTGGGGCCAACGTCCTGACTTTC	CASGLEGGGAGANVLTF
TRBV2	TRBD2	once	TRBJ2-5	TGTGCCAGCGCTAGCGGGAGCCCCGGAGAGACCCAGTACTTC	CASASGSPGETQYF
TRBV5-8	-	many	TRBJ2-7	TGTGCCAGCAGCTTAAGGCGGGACGAGCAGTACTTC	CASSLRRDEQYF
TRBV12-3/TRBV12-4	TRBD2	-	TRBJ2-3	TGTGCCAGCCGCGGGGACACCGGACTAGCGGGAGTCTCAGGTACGCAGTATTTT	CASRGDTGLAGVSGTQYF
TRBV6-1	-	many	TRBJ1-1	TGTGCCAGCAAGGAAGGACAACCGAACACTGAAGCTTTCTTT	CASKEGQPNTEAFF
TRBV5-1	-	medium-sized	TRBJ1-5	TGCGCCAGCAGGCCGGGACCCCACGGGTTGCAGCCCCAGCATTTT	CASRPGPHGLQPQHF
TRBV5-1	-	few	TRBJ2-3	TGCGCCAGCAGCTTGGAACAGGCCGTAAGGGCAGATACGCAGTATTTT	CASSLEQAVRADTQYF
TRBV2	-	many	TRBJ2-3	TGTGCCAGCAGTGGAACGGCGGGGACAGATACGCAGTATTTT	CASSGTAGTDTQYF
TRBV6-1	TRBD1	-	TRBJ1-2	TGTGCCAGCAGTCCTACACAGGGGACCTATGGCTACACCTTC	CASSPTQGTYGYTF
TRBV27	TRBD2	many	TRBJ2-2	TGTGCCAGCAGTGGCGGGGGGGCCGGCACCGGGGAGCTGTTTTTT	CASSGGGAGTGELFF
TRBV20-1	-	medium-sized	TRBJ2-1	TGCAGTGCTAGTAATTGGGTGGCTGTGAGTAATGAGCAGTTCTTC	CSASNWVAVSNEQFF
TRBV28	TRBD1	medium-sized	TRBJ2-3	TGTGCCAGCTCTCGGACAGGGTTAAGCACAGATACGCAGTATTTT	CASSRTGLSTDTQYF
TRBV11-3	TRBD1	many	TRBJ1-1	TGTGCCAGCAGCTCGGGACAGCCGAACACTGAAGCTTTCTTT	CASSSGQPNTEAFF